This is a list of T cell receptor beta chains from one sample in a study of CD8 T cells in ankylosing spondylitis. Using its own MiXCR run on the 5' RACE reads, TCRdb lists one record per CDR3 protein. The sample lists a few hundred thousand distinct CDR3 sequences, around 20% seen once, with around 17% in the top ten. The sample taken for sequencing was blood, either unsorted or a sorted T cell fraction (not recorded which). The receptors here all came from a male donor with ankylosing spondylitis. CDR3s include the opening cysteine and the closing phenylalanine or tryptophan. A D gene is named only where the DNA matches it firmly. Clone size is stated in some rows and not others, as once, few, many or a class when expanded.

V	J	size	D	CDR3	DNA
TRBV9	TRBJ1-1	-	TRBD1	CASSGPGQGTEAFF	TGTGCCAGCAGCGGTCCGGGACAGGGCACTGAAGCTTTCTTT
TRBV6-2/TRBV6-3	TRBJ2-2	-	TRBD1	CASSSRDRSGELFF	TGTGCCAGCAGTAGCCGGGACAGGTCCGGGGAGCTGTTTTTT
TRBV5-1	TRBJ1-1	-	-	CASTSGGRAEAFF	TGCGCCAGCACCTCTGGGGGACGCGCTGAAGCTTTCTTT
TRBV6-2/TRBV6-3	TRBJ2-1	few	-	CASSYSRQGGYNEQFF	TGTGCCAGCAGTTACTCGAGGCAGGGGGGGTACAATGAGCAGTTCTTC
TRBV5-1	TRBJ2-3	many	-	CASSLIRGTDTQYF	TGCGCCAGCAGCTTAATCCGAGGCACAGATACGCAGTATTTT
TRBV3-1	TRBJ1-2	-	TRBD1	CASSLTGGYGYTF	TGTGCCAGCAGTCTGACAGGGGGGTATGGCTACACCTTC
TRBV23-1	TRBJ2-1	-	-	CAKSKGGYCEQFF	TGCGCAAAAAGCAAAGGAGGGTATTGTGAGCAGTTCTTC
TRBV7-6	TRBJ2-5	-	TRBD2	CASSRGLARQETQYF	TGTGCCAGCAGCCGGGGACTAGCGAGACAAGAGACCCAGTACTTC
TRBV28	TRBJ2-7	-	TRBD2	CASSLFGGSYEQYF	TGTGCCAGCAGTTTATTCGGGGGGTCCTACGAGCAGTACTTC
TRBV6-1	TRBJ2-1	few	-	CASSPSGQGGRDEQFF	TGTGCCAGCAGTCCGAGCGGCCAGGGGGGGAGGGATGAGCAGTTCTTC
TRBV12-3/TRBV12-4	TRBJ1-2	-	-	CASSLVVLNYGYTF	TGTGCCAGCAGTTTAGTCGTCCTAAACTATGGCTACACCTTC
TRBV5-8	TRBJ2-1	-	-	CASSFLVQASSYNEQFF	TGTGCCAGCAGCTTTCTTGTTCAGGCCAGCTCCTACAATGAGCAGTTCTTC
TRBV12-3/TRBV12-4	TRBJ2-7	-	-	CASSLALHKHEQYF	TGTGCCAGCAGTTTAGCTCTCCACAAACACGAGCAGTACTTC
TRBV25-1	TRBJ2-2	-	-	CASSAQGRGSGELFF	TGTGCCAGCAGTGCACAGGGAAGAGGGTCCGGGGAGCTGTTTTTT
TRBV7-8	TRBJ2-2	few	-	CASSLERWTGELFF	TGTGCCAGCAGCTTAGAGCGATGGACCGGGGAGCTGTTTTTT
TRBV28	TRBJ1-6	many	-	CASKQTNSPLHF	TGTGCCAGCAAGCAGACAAATTCACCCCTCCACTTT
TRBV12-3/TRBV12-4	TRBJ2-4	few	-	CASSPSGVGNIQYF	TGTGCCAGCAGTCCCTCGGGGGTGGGAAACATTCAGTACTTC
TRBV7-9	TRBJ2-5	many	-	CASSTSSPLFGETQYF	TGTGCCAGCAGCACCTCCTCACCTCTGTTTGGAGAGACCCAGTACTTC
TRBV2	TRBJ2-1	many	-	CASRIGEQFF	TGTGCCAGCCGGATTGGGGAGCAGTTCTTC